The present entry profiles one T cell receptor beta chain with its context. The antigen is not known. Data came from immunoSEQ multiplex PCR; TCRdb stores just in-frame clones and leaves some out. The table records around 120,000 clones, roughly nine tenths of them present only once. TCR sequencing covered a few patients who responded to pembrolizumab. This sample is drawn from a study of PD-1 blockade in mismatch repair-deficient tumors. Whole-study findings and limits: Tumor-resident clones, often undetectable pretreatment in blood, expanded then contracted after pembrolizumab.

V was pared by 1 base and J by 6 bases, with 13 bases of the junction left unmatched. Germline V gene sequence: CDR1 LGHNA, CDR2 YSLEER. The CDR3 loop spans 18 amino acids. The specimen was peripheral blood, collected 44 weeks after starting pembrolizumab. The receptor's source is an adult with mismatch repair-deficient cancer. The chain is built from TRBV4-3 and TRBJ2-2; 8 bases are shared with TRBD1. The CDR3 region has the DNA TGCGCCAGCAGCCAAGGCCAGGGGAGTGGACAGGGTGCCGGGGAGCTGTTTTTT. This codes for CASSQGQGSGQGAGELFF.